The 26 T cell receptor beta chains presented below share a single source sample, sequenced in a study of shared clonotypes between healthy human individuals. Sequencing used immunoSEQ multiplex PCR; TCRdb keeps in-frame clones, though not all of them. The table includes 950,000 to 1,100,000 clones, roughly 80% detected once. Sequencing input: memory CD4+ T cells sorted from blood. Stated subset: CD45RA-negative fraction. These receptors were obtained from a man in his late teens or twenties in good health.

The V gene is TRBV6-1, the J gene TRBJ1-2; 8 positions match TRBD1. J gave up 7 bases and V 5 bases, and 9 bases lay outside the gene matches. This CDR3 has 14 amino acids. CDR1 and CDR2 (germline): MNHNS, SASEGT. In nucleotides, the CDR3 is TGTGCCAGCAGTCCGGCCAGGGGGCGCATTGGCTACACCTTC. Encoded protein: CASSPARGRIGYTF.

The chain combines TRBV5-1 with TRBJ2-3; D unclear. The CDR3 loop spans 14 amino acids. V lost 6 bases and J 0 bases, leaving 11 bases between the germline ends. The germline CDR1 and CDR2 sequences are SGHRS and YFSETQ. The CDR3 is CASNSDSSTDTQYF. The CDR3 DNA reads TGCGCCAGCAATTCGGATTCTAGCACAGATACGCAGTATTTT.

Here the CDR3 DNA reads TGTGCCTGGAGTGTTTCACTGTCCTACAATGAGCAGTTCTTC. This encodes CAWSVSLSYNEQFF. This chain links TRBV30 with TRBJ2-1; D ambiguous. Trimming pared 0 bases from V and 1 base from J, leaving 7 bases between. The CDR3 is 14 amino acids. The germline V gene has CDR1 GTSNPN and CDR2 SVGIG (reference sequence). Using reference TRBV30 and TRBJ2-1 for the parts outside the CDR3, the full variable domain is SQTIHQWPATLVQPVGSPLSLECTVEGTSNPNLYWYRQAAGRGLQLLFYSVGIGQISSEVPQNLSASRPQDRQFILSSKKLLLSDSGFYLCAWSVSLSYNEQFFGPGTRLTVL.

Worth noting for this clone: A much larger clonotype is one base distant, so this may be a read error. Other nucleotide sequences from this sample produce the same CDR3. The V and J genes are TRBV6-5 and TRBJ1-6; D is undetermined. The CDR3 has 15 amino acids. The germline V gene encodes CDR1 MNHEY and CDR2 SVGAGI. V lost 4 bases to trimming and J lost 0 bases, with 7 bases between them. The CDR3 region has the DNA TGTGCCAGCAGTTTGAGGAGCTCCTATAATTCACCCCTCCACTTT. Its translation is CASSLRSSYNSPLHF.

The sample holds one count of this clone. In DNA, the CDR3 is TGTGCCAGTAGTCCCAGGGCCAGCGGGTCTAATTCACCCCTCCACTTT. It codes for CASSPRASGSNSPLHF. V is TRBV19 and J is TRBJ1-6, with a weak D call TRBD1 (5 bases). The CDR3 consists of 16 residues. The germline V gene has CDR1 LNHDA and CDR2 SQIVND (reference sequence). Trimming stripped 5 bases from V and 6 bases from J, with 17 bases between.

On this clone: It is likely a read error: a sequence one base away is far more abundant. The same CDR3 also results from other DNA sequences found in this sample. The rearrangement joins TRBV7-2 to TRBJ1-5; 10 positions match TRBD1. The J segment lost 7 bases and the V segment lost 5 bases, leaving 2 bases of the junction unmatched. The CDR3 spans 13 residues. Per the germline V gene, CDR1 is SGHTA and CDR2 is FQGNSA. Here the CDR3 DNA reads TGTGCCAGCAGCCCGGACAGGGGGCAGCCCCAGCATTTT. This translates into CASSPDRGQPQHF.

This clone was seen a handful of times. The rearrangement joins TRBV27 to TRBJ1-1; a possible D gene is TRBD1 (5 bases). Germline V lookup: CDR1 MNHEY, CDR2 SMNVEV (reference sequence). The CDR3 runs to 11 residues. V was cut by 4 bases and J by 8 bases, with 8 bases left in between. The CDR3 protein is CASSSRGEAFF. The CDR3 DNA reads TGTGCCAGCAGTTCTAGGGGAGAAGCTTTCTTT.

The count of this clone is one. The rearrangement joins TRBV9 to TRBJ2-5; 12 bases align to TRBD2. The CDR3 spans 16 residues. The germline gives CDR1 SGDLS, CDR2 YYNGEE. The J segment lost 4 bases and the V segment lost 0 bases, leaving 4 bases of the junction unmatched. CDR3: CASSVAASGRAETQYF. For the CDR3, the DNA is TGTGCCAGCAGCGTAGCGGCTAGCGGGAGGGCAGAGACCCAGTACTTC.

This clone was found once. The sample contains more than one DNA sequence encoding this CDR3. The gene calls are TRBV7-2 and TRBJ2-5, with D possibly being TRBD2 (5 bases). Looked up from germline, CDR1 is SGHTA and CDR2 is FQGNSA. V was shortened by 1 base and J by 4 bases, with 7 bases between the two germline ends. The CDR3 runs 13 residues. CDR3 amino acids: CASSLERGETQYF. The CDR3 DNA follows: TGTGCCAGCAGCTTAGAACGGGGAGAGACCCAGTACTTC.

The gene calls are TRBV6-5 and TRBJ2-2; D ambiguous. Per the germline V gene, CDR1 is MNHEY and CDR2 is SVGAGI. The CDR3 loop spans 13 amino acids. The V end was cut by 4 bases, the J end by 1 base, with 4 bases between. CDR3 DNA: TGTGCCAGCAGTTCACAGAACACCGGGGAGCTGTTTTTT. Its translation: CASSSQNTGELFF.

This clone was found many times. At the DNA level, this CDR3 is encoded by other sequences in the same sample as well. The CDR3 DNA reads TGTGCCAGCACCGTAGGGCAAGAGACCCAGTACTTC. Translated, it gives CASTVGQETQYF. The chain employs TRBV2 and TRBJ2-5; no definite D call. Germline lookup yields CDR1 SNHLY and CDR2 FYNNEI. The germline V and J ends were trimmed by 7 bases and 2 bases, with 8 bases remaining between them. The length of the CDR3 is 12 residues.

The genes are TRBV7-2 and TRBJ2-3, with TRBD2 matching 8 bases. The CDR3 consists of 16 residues. Unmatched junction bases numbered 9, after V lost 1 base and J lost 6 bases. Germline CDR1 SGHTA, CDR2 FQGNSA. DNA for the CDR3: TGTGCCAGCAGCTTAGTAGTAGCGGGGCCCTCGGATACGCAGTATTTT. As protein: CASSLVVAGPSDTQYF.

The V gene is TRBV28, the J gene TRBJ2-2, with D tentatively TRBD1 (6 bases). The CDR3 extends over 15 amino acids. Trimming left V 2 bases short and J 8 bases short, with 15 bases between. Germline V gives CDR1 MDHEN, CDR2 SYDVKM. The CDR3 sequence is CASSLGSQGLGELFF. The DNA for the CDR3 is TGTGCCAGCAGTTTAGGGTCGCAGGGGCTGGGGGAGCTGTTTTTT.

V is TRBV7-2 and J is TRBJ2-3; D not resolved. Germline loops: CDR1 SGHTA, CDR2 FQGNSA. V was pared by 5 bases and J by 4 bases, with 13 bases between. This CDR3 has 14 amino acids. The CDR3 here is CASSLERRSDTQYF. The CDR3 DNA reads as TGTGCCAGCAGCCTCGAACGTCGGTCAGATACGCAGTATTTT.

The chain combines TRBV7-2 with TRBJ2-7; possibly TRBD1 or TRBD2 for D (5 bases each). The CDR3 is 16 residues long. Germline-derived CDR1 and CDR2 are SGHTA and FQGNSA. Trimming took 3 bases from V and 2 from J, leaving 17 bases between them. The CDR3 protein is CASSFPLGEPTYEQYF. The CDR3 DNA sequence: TGTGCCAGCAGCTTCCCCTTGGGGGAGCCAACCTACGAGCAGTACTTC.

A few counts support this clone. This sample includes further DNA sequences coding for the same CDR3. The V and J genes are TRBV30 and TRBJ1-3; TRBD1 agrees at 7 bases. CDR3 length: 16 amino acids. Germline V gives CDR1 GTSNPN, CDR2 SVGIG (reference sequence). Trimming cost V 3 bases and J 0 bases; bases outside gene matches: 8. The CDR3 is CAWSARRTGSGNTIYF. As DNA, the CDR3 is TGTGCCTGGAGCGCCCGGCGGACAGGCTCTGGAAACACCATATATTTT.

The chain uses TRBV4-1 and TRBJ2-7, with D perhaps matching TRBD2 (7 bases). The CDR3 contains 16 residues. Germline lookup yields CDR1 MGHRA and CDR2 YSYEKL. The V and J ends lost 1 base and 0 bases respectively, with 13 bases between them. The CDR3 nucleotides are TGCGCCAGCAGCCAAGTTGGGGGCGGGAGCTCCTACGAGCAGTACTTC. Protein product: CASSQVGGGSSYEQYF.

The rearrangement uses TRBV5-8 and TRBJ2-7, with 7 bases that match TRBD1. J lost 0 bases, V lost 0 bases, and 9 bases had no gene match. The CDR3 has 17 amino acids. CDR1 is SGHTS, CDR2 YDEGEE, per germline. The CDR3 spells CASSLGDRGWGSYEQYF. The CDR3 bases are TGTGCCAGCAGCTTGGGGGACAGAGGCTGGGGCTCCTACGAGCAGTACTTC.

This chain joins TRBV5-1 and TRBJ2-7; TRBD2 agrees at 9 bases. Germline V CDR1 and CDR2: SGHRS, YFSETQ. With 5 bases clipped from V and 2 bases from J, the junction kept 17 bases outside the gene matches. The length of the CDR3 is 18 residues. The CDR3 loop is CASRDTGTSSEFPYEQYF. The CDR3 DNA reads as TGCGCCAGCAGGGATACCGGGACTAGCAGTGAATTTCCCTACGAGCAGTACTTC.

The rearrangement links TRBV28 to TRBJ2-2; D gene ambiguous. Germline V gives CDR1 MDHEN, CDR2 SYDVKM. The CDR3 totals 17 residues. V was shortened by 2 bases and J by 1 base, with 14 bases between the two germline ends. The DNA for the CDR3 is TGTGCCAGCAGTTTAAATACGTGGGCCAAGAACACCGGGGAGCTGTTTTTT. Encoded protein: CASSLNTWAKNTGELFF.

The rearrangement uses TRBV19 and TRBJ1-5; D uncertain. Germline CDR1 LNHDA, CDR2 SQIVND (reference sequence). V lost 3 bases and J lost 9, with 12 bases in between. The CDR3 contains 13 residues. The CDR3 loop reads CASSMGPWRPQHF. The CDR3 DNA sequence: TGTGCCAGTAGTATGGGCCCCTGGCGGCCCCAGCATTTT.

The chain has TRBV5-6 and TRBJ2-5, with 12 bases lining up with TRBD1. Germline CDR1 is SGHDT and CDR2 is YYEEEE. V was pared by 3 bases and J by 5 bases, with 11 bases of the junction left unmatched. The CDR3 runs to 17 residues. The CDR3, as DNA: TGTGCCAGCAGCTCCGGGACAGGGGGCCGTAGAGGGGAGACCCAGTACTTC. It specifies CASSSGTGGRRGETQYF.

This rearrangement joins TRBV4-3 to TRBJ1-1; D remains ambiguous. CDR3 length: 15 amino acids. In germline, CDR1 is LGHNA, CDR2 YSLEER. V gave up 0 bases and J gave up 2 bases, with 10 bases separating them. The CDR3 spells CASSQEPVLNTEAFF. CDR3 DNA: TGCGCCAGCAGCCAAGAACCCGTATTAAACACTGAAGCTTTCTTT.

This CDR3 reads CASSPLRGGIGELFF. In nucleotides, the CDR3 is TGTGCCAGCAGCCCACTTAGAGGGGGTATCGGGGAGCTGTTTTTT. This chain uses TRBV7-2 with TRBJ2-2; D possibly corresponds to TRBD1 (6 bases). This CDR3 is built from 15 residues. Between the trimmed V and J ends, which lost 5 bases and 7 bases, there was a span of 17 bases. In germline, CDR1 is SGHTA, CDR2 FQGNSA.

This rearrangement joins TRBV7-9 to TRBJ1-1; D is uncertain. V lost 0 bases and J 5 bases, leaving 10 bases between the germline ends. CDR1 is SEHNR, CDR2 FQNEAQ, per germline (reference sequence). The CDR3 loop spans 14 amino acids. The CDR3 DNA follows: TGTGCCAGCAGCTTAGCCCTAGGGAAAACTGAAGCTTTCTTT. This encodes CASSLALGKTEAFF.

The J gene is TRBJ1-6, the V gene TRBV2, with D possibly being TRBD1 (6 bases). Per germline, CDR1 SNHLY and CDR2 FYNNEI. V shed 5 bases and J shed 6 bases, with 8 bases lying between them. This CDR3 has 13 residues. DNA for the CDR3: TGTGCCAGCAGTATAGGGGGTAATTCACCCCTCCACTTT. Translation gives CASSIGGNSPLHF.